These T cell receptor beta chains were read from a single sample in a study of Graves' ophthalmopathy and Graves' hyperthyroidism. MiXCR, run by TCRdb on the multiplex PCR reads, gives a single entry per CDR3 protein. Of about 740,000 distinct CDR3 sequences listed, roughly 41% are singletons. The sequenced material came from peripheral blood. These receptors were obtained from an adult man with Graves' ophthalmopathy. The CDR3 runs from the conserved cysteine through the conserved F or W. A D gene is named only where the DNA matches it firmly. Clone size, where shown, is once, few, many, or a class for clones that have expanded.

J	D	size	V	CDR3	DNA
TRBJ2-7	NA	many	TRBV15	CATSRDRASYEQYF	TGTGCCACCAGCAGAGATCGGGCGTCCTACGAGCAGTACTTC
TRBJ2-7	NA	many	TRBV9	CASSEEGVSEQYF	TGTGCCAGCAGTGAAGAGGGGGTTAGCGAGCAGTACTTC
TRBJ1-2	NA	few	TRBV20-1	CSAGGKGNVYGYTF	TGCAGTGCTGGGGGAAAAGGAAACGTCTATGGCTACACCTTC
TRBJ2-7	NA	NA	TRBV10-3	CAGTGRSSYEQYF	TGTGCCGGTACAGGTCGAAGCTCCTACGAGCAGTACTTC
TRBJ1-5	NA	few	TRBV5-8	CASSQDPAYRTNQPQHF	TGTGCCAGCAGCCAAGATCCAGCGTACCGAACTAATCAGCCCCAGCATTTT
TRBJ2-5	NA	many	TRBV29-1	CSGGTDLSQETQYF	TGCAGCGGGGGGACGGATCTTTCCCAAGAGACCCAGTACTTC
TRBJ2-7	NA	few	TRBV25-1	CASSFRAGYEQYF	TGTGCCAGCAGTTTCAGGGCGGGCTACGAGCAGTACTTC
TRBJ2-7	TRBD2	few	TRBV20-1	CSATGGLAAYEQYF	TGCAGTGCTACGGGGGGACTAGCGGCCTACGAGCAGTACTTC
TRBJ1-1	NA	NA	TRBV7-9	CASSSLDNTEAFF	TGTGCCAGCAGCTCCCTGGACAACACTGAAGCTTTCTTT
TRBJ2-7	TRBD1	NA	TRBV29-1	CSLWDRGYEQYF	TGCAGCCTTTGGGACAGGGGCTACGAGCAGTACTTC
TRBJ2-7	TRBD1	NA	TRBV9	CASSGQGNYEQYF	TGTGCCAGCAGCGGACAGGGGAATTACGAGCAGTACTTC
TRBJ2-7	TRBD1	few	TRBV5-4	CASSSSGQGKDEQYF	TGTGCCAGCAGTTCCTCTGGACAGGGGAAGGACGAGCAGTACTTC
TRBJ1-5	NA	few	TRBV10-3	CAISRVLNQPQHF	TGTGCCATCAGCAGGGTTTTAAATCAGCCCCAGCATTTT
TRBJ2-7	TRBD1	NA	TRBV9	CASSVGGDSLSYEQYF	TGTGCCAGCAGCGTAGGAGGGGACAGCCTGTCCTACGAGCAGTACTTC
TRBJ1-5	NA	once	TRBV12-3/TRBV12-4	CASRGVVGSNQPQHF	TGTGCCAGCAGGGGGGTTGTGGGGAGCAATCAGCCCCAGCATTTT
TRBJ1-4	NA	NA	TRBV25-1	CASSPFQGIEKLFF	TGTGCCAGCAGTCCTTTCCAGGGGATCGAAAAACTGTTTTTT
TRBJ1-3	NA	NA	TRBV5-1	CASSLGHGNTIYF	TGCGCCAGCAGCTTGGGACACGGAAACACCATATATTTT